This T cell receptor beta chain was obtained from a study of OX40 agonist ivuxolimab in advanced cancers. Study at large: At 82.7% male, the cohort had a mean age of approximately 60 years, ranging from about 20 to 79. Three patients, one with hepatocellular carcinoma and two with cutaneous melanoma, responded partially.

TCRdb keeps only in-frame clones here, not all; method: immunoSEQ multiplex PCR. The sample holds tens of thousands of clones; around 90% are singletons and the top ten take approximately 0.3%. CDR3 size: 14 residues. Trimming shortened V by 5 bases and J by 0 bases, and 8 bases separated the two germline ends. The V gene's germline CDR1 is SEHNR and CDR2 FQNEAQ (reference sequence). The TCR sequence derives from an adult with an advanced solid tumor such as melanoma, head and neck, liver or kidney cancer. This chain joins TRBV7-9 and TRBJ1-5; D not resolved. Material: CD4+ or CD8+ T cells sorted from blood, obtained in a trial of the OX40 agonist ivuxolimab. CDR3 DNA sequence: TGTGCCAGCAGCCCAAGTAATAGCAATCAGCCCCAGCATTTT. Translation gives CASSPSNSNQPQHF.